This TCR beta chain originates from a study of early T cells in non-severe SARS-CoV-2 infection. Study-wide context: The chains were unpaired, and the sequenced material was bulk RNA from unsorted whole blood.

TCRdb redid the calling of the 5' RACE reads with MiXCR, one entry per CDR3 protein. This sample yields roughly 45,000 distinct CDR3 sequences, of which 6.2% are seen a single time; about 7% belongs to the top ten. This clonotype came up many times. This specimen was whole blood, taken at baseline. This receptor was obtained from an adult who was a healthcare worker with PCR-confirmed SARS-CoV-2 infection or an uninfected control (not recorded which).

DNA for the CDR3: TGCGCCAGCAGCCAAGATCGTATAAGGGAGGGAAACATTCAGTACTTC. Translated, it gives CASSQDRIREGNIQYF. V usage is TRBV4-3 and J usage is TRBJ2-4, with 7 positions matching TRBD2. The CDR3 runs 16 residues. V trimming: 0 bases; J trimming: 6 bases; junction bases outside the gene matches: 8. The germline gives CDR1 LGHNA, CDR2 YSLEER.